Below, one TCR beta chain is given with its context. What it recognizes is unknown. In germline, CDR1 is SQVTM, CDR2 ANQGSEA. With 6 bases removed from V and 5 bases from J, the gap between germline ends came to 14 bases. CDR3 length: 13 residues. Primers: 60 Vbeta forward and 13 Jbeta reverse. TCRdb keeps only in-frame clones here, not all; method: immunoSEQ multiplex PCR. Of about 180,000 clones in the sample, almost 85% were seen once. This entry belongs to a study of cytomegalovirus exposure and HLA in healthy donors. Study-level findings and limits: TCR beta chains numbering 164 were designated cytomegalovirus-associated. Earlier findings revealed that most TCR beta V segments proved productive either about 87% or about 30% of the time. A later analysis showed that HLA-associated TCR beta chains had undergone more clonal expansion than equally common others. Fewer N-insertions than the roughly 670-donor mean were reportedly shown by an Asian-associated ancestry cluster in a later analysis.

The chain joins TRBV29-1 to TRBJ2-1, with D maybe TRBD2 (6 bases). The sample was PBMCs. This clonotype was sampled from a girl aged 10-17 years in good health and CMV-seropositive. CDR3 protein: CSVMGLTNNEQFF. In DNA, the CDR3 is TGCAGCGTAATGGGACTGACGAACAATGAGCAGTTCTTC.